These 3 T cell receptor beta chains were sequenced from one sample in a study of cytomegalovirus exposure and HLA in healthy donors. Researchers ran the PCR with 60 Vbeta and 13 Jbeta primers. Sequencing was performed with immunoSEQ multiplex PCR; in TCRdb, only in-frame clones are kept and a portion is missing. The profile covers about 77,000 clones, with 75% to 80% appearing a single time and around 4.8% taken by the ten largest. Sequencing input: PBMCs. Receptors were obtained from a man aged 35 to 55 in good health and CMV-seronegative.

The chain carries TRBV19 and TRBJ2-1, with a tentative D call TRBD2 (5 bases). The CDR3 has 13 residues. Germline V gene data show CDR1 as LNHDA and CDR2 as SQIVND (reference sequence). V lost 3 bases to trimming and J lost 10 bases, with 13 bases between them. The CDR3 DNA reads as TGTGCCAGTAGTATCCGAGAGGGTGCGGAGCAGTTCTTC. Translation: CASSIREGAEQFF. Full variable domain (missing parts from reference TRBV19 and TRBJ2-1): DGGITQSPKYLFRKEGQNVTLSCEQNLNHDAMYWYRQDPGQGLRLIYYSQIVNDFQKGDIAEGYSVSREKKESFPLTVTSAQKNPTAFYLCASSIREGAEQFFGPGTRLTVL.

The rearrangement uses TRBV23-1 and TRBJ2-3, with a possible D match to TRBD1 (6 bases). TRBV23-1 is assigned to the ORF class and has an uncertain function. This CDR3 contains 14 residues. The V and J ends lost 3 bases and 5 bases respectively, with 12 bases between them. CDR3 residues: CASSQLDSLDTQYF. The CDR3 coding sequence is TGCGCCAGCAGTCAGCTGGACAGTCTAGATACGCAGTATTTT.

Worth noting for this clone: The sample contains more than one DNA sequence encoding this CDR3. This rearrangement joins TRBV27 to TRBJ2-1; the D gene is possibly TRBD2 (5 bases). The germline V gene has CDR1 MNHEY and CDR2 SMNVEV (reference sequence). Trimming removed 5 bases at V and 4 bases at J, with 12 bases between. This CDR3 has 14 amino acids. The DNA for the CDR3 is TGTGCCAGCAGTCCGTCAGGCGGGTACAATGAGCAGTTCTTC. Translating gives CASSPSGGYNEQFF.